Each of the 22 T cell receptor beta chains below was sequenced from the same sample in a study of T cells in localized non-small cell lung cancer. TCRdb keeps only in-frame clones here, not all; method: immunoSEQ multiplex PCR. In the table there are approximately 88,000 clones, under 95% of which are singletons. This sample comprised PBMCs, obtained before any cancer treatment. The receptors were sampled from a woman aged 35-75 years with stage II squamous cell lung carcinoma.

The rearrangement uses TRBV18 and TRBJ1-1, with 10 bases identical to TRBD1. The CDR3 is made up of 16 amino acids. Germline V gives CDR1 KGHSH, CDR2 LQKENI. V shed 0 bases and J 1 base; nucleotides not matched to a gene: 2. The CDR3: CASSPPGQGRNTEAFF. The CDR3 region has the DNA TGTGCCAGCTCACCACCGGGACAGGGGCGGAACACTGAAGCTTTCTTT.

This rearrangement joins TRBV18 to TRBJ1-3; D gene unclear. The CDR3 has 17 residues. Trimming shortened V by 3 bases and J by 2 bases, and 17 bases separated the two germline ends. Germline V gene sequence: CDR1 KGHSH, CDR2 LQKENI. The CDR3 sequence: CASSPEQIFLPGNTIYF. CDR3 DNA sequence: TGTGCCAGCTCACCGGAGCAGATTTTTCTGCCTGGAAACACCATATATTTT.

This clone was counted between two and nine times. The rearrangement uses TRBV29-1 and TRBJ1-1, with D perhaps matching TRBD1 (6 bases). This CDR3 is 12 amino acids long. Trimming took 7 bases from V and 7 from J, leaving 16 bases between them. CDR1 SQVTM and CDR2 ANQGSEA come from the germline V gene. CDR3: CSARGGVDEAFF. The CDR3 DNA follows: TGCAGCGCTCGAGGGGGAGTTGATGAAGCTTTCTTT.

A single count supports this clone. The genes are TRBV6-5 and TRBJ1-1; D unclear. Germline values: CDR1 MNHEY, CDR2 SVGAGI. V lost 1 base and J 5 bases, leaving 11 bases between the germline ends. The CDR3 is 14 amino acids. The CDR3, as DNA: TGTGCCAGCAGTTACTTGCGGGCAACGACTGAAGCTTTCTTT. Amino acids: CASSYLRATTEAFF.

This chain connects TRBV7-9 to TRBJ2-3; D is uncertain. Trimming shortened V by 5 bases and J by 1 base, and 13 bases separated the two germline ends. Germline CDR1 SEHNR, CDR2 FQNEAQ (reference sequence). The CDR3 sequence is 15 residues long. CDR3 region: CASSQSFRGTDTQYF. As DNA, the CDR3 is TGTGCCAGCAGCCAATCCTTCCGTGGCACAGATACGCAGTATTTT. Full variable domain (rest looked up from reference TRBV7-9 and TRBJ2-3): DTGVSQNPRHKITKRGQNVTFRCDPISEHNRLYWYRQTLGQGPEFLTYFQNEAQLEKSRLLSDRFSAERPKGSFSTLEIQRTEQGDSAMYLCASSQSFRGTDTQYFGPGTRLTVL.

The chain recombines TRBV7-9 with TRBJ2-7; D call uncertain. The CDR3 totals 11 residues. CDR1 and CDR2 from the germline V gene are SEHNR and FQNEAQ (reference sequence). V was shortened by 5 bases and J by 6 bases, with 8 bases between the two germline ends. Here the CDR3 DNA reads TGTGCCAGCAGCCGGAGTGGCGAGCAGTACTTC. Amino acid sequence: CASSRSGEQYF.

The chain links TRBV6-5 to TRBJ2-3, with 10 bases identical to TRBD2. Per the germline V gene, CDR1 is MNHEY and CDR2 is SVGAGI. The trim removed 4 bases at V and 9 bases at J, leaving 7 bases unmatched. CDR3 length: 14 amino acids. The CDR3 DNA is TGTGCCAGCAGTTCAGTGGAGACTAGCGGGACGCAGTATTTT. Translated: CASSSVETSGTQYF.

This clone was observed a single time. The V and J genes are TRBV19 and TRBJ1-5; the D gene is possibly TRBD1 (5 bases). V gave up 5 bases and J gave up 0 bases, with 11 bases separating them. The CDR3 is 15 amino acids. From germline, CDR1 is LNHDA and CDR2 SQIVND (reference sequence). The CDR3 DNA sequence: TGTGCCAGTAGTGAGGGGCAATCTAGCAATCAGCCCCAGCATTTT. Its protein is CASSEGQSSNQPQHF.

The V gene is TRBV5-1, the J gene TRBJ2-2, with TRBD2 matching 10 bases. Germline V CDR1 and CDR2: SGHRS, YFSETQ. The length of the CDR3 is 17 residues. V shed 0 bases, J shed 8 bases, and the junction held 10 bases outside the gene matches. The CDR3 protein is CASSLAPSGGAVGELFF. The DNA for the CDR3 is TGCGCCAGCAGCTTGGCCCCCAGCGGGGGGGCAGTGGGGGAGCTGTTTTTT.

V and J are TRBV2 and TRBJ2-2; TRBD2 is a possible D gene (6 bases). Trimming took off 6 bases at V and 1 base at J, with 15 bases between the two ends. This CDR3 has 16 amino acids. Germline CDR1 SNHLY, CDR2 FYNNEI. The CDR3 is CASSPGGSGNTGELFF. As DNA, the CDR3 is TGTGCCAGCAGCCCCGGGGGTAGCGGGAACACCGGGGAGCTGTTTTTT.

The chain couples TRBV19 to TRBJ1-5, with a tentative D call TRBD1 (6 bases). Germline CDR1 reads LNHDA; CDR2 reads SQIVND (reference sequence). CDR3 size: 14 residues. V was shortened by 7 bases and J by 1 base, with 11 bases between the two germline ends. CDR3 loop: CASIPTGSNQPQHF. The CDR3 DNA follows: TGTGCCAGTATTCCTACAGGGAGCAATCAGCCCCAGCATTTT.

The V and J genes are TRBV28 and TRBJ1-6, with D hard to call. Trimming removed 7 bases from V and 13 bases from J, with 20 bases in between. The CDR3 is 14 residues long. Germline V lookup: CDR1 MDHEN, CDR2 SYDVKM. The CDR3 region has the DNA TGTGCCAGCACTCCTCCCGGGATTCCCGGGCCCCTCCACTTT. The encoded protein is CASTPPGIPGPLHF.

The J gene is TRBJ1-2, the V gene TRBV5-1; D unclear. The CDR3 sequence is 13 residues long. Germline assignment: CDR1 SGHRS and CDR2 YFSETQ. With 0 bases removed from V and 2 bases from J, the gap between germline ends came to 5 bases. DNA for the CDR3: TGCGCCAGCAGCTTGGACGGGAACTATGGCTACACCTTC. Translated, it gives CASSLDGNYGYTF. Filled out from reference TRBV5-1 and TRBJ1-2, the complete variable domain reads KAGVTQTPRYLIKTRGQQVTLSCSPISGHRSVSWYQQTPGQGLQFLFEYFSETQRNKGNFPGRFSGRQFSNSRSEMNVSTLELGDSALYLCASSLDGNYGYTFGSGTRLTVV.

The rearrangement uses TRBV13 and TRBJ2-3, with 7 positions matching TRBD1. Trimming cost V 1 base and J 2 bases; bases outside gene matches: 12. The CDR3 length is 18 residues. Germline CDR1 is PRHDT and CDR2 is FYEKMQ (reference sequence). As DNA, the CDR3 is TGTGCCAGCAGCTTAGTCGATAATCGGGACAGTTACACAGATACGCAGTATTTT. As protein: CASSLVDNRDSYTDTQYF.

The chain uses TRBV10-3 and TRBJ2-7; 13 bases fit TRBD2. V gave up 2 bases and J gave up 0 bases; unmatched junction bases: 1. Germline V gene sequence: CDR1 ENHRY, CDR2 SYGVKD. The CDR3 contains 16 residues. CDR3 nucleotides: TGTGCCATCAGTGAGCGGACTAGCGGGAGCTCCTACGAGCAGTACTTC. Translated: CAISERTSGSSYEQYF.

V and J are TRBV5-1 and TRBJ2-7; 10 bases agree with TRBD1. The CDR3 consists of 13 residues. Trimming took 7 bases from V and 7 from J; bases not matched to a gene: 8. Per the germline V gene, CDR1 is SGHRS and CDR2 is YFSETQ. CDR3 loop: CASQGQGTGEQYF. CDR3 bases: TGCGCCAGCCAGGGACAGGGGACCGGGGAGCAGTACTTC.

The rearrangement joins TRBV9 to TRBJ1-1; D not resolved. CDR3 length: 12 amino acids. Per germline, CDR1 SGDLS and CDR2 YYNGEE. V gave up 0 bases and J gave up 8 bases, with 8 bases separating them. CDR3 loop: CASSVGVREAFF. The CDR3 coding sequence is TGTGCCAGCAGCGTAGGGGTCAGGGAAGCTTTCTTT.

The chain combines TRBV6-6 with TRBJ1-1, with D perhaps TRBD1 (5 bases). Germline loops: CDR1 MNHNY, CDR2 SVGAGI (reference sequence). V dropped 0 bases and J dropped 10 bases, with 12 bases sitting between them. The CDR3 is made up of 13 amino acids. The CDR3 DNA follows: TGTGCCAGCAGTTACTCTGCAGGGTCTAGAGCTTTCTTT. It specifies CASSYSAGSRAFF.

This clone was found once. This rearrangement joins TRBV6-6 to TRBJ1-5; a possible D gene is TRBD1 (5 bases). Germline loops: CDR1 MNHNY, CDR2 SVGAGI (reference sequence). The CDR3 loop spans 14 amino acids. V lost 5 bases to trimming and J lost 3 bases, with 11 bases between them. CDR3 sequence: CASSRKGYNQPQHF. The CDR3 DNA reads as TGTGCCAGCAGTCGAAAGGGGTACAATCAGCCCCAGCATTTT.

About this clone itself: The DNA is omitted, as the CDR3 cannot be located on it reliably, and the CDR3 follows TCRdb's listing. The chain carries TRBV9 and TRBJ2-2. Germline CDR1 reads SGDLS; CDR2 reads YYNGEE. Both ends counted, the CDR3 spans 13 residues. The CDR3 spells CASSAGFRGAVFW.

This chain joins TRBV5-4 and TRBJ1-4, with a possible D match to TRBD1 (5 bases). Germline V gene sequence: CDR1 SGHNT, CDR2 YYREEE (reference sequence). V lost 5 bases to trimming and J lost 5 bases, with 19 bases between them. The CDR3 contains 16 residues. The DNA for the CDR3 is TGTGCCAGCAGAACTCACCCGGGACCGGGGAATGAAAAACTGTTTTTT. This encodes CASRTHPGPGNEKLFF. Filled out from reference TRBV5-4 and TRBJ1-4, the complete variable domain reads ETGVTQSPTHLIKTRGQQVTLRCSSQSGHNTVSWYQQALGQGPQFIFQYYREEENGRGNFPPRFSGLQFPNYSSELNVNALELDDSALYLCASRTHPGPGNEKLFFGSGTQLSVL.

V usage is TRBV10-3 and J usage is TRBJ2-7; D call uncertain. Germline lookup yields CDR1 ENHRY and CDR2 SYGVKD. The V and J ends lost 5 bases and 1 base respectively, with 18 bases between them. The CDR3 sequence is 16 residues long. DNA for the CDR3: TGTGCCATCAGTATGATAGGAGAACACTCTTCCTACGAGCAGTACTTC. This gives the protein CAISMIGEHSSYEQYF.